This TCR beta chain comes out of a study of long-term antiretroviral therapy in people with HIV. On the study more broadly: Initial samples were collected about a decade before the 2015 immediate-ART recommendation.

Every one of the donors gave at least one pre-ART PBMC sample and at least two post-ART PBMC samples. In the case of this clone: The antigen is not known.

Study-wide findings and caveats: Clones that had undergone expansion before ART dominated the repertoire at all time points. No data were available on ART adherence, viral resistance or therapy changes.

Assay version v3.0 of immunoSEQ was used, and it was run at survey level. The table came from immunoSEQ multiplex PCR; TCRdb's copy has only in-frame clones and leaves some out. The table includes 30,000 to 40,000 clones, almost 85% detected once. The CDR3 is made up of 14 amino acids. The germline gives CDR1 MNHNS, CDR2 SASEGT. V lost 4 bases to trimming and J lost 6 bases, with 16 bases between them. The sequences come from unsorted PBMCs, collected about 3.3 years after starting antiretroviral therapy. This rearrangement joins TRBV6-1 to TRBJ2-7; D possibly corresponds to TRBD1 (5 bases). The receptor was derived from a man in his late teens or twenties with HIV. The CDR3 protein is CASSGLKDTGEQYF. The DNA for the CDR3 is TGTGCCAGCAGTGGACTCAAGGACACTGGCGAGCAGTACTTC.